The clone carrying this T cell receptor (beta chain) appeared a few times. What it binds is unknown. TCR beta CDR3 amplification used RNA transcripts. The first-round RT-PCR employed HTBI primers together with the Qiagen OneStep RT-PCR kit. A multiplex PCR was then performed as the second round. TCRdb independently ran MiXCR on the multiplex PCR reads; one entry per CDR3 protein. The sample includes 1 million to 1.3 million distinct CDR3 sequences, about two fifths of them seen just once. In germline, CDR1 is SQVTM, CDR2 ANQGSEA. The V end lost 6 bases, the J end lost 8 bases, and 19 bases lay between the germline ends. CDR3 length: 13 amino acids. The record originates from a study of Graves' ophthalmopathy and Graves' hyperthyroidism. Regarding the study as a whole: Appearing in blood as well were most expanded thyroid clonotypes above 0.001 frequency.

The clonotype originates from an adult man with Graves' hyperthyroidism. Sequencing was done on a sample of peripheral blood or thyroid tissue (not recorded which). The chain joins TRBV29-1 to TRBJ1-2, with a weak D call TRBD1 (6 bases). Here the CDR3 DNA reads TGCAGCGTGGCCCTACAGGGAACGAGGGGCTACACCTTC. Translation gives CSVALQGTRGYTF.